What follows are 8 T cell receptor beta chains derived from one specimen sequenced in a study of blood T cell repertoires in COVID-19. Profiling relied on immunoSEQ multiplex PCR, and the TCRdb table lists in-frame clones only, not all of them. Of 90,000 to 100,000 clones in the sample, nearly 90% were seen once. The sequenced material came from peripheral blood. Source of these receptors: a man between 65 and 79 years old with acute or convalescent COVID-19.

The chain uses TRBV6-5 and TRBJ1-2; maybe TRBD1 (5 bases). Trimming shortened V by 8 bases and J by 2 bases, and 12 bases separated the two germline ends. Per germline, CDR1 MNHEY and CDR2 SVGAGI. The CDR3 contains 13 residues. CDR3 sequence (DNA): TGTGCCAGCCGGGGGGTGACAAACTATGGCTACACCTTC. Amino acid sequence: CASRGVTNYGYTF.

The chain links TRBV7-9 to TRBJ1-3; 8 nucleotides align to TRBD1. V lost 1 base and J lost 6; bases outside the gene matches: 5. The CDR3 is 15 residues long. Germline CDR1 reads SEHNR; CDR2 reads FQNEAQ (reference sequence). The CDR3 sequence: CASSLVPQGANTIYF. The CDR3 DNA reads as TGTGCCAGCAGCTTAGTTCCGCAGGGGGCAAACACCATATATTTT.

The V and J genes are TRBV29-1 and TRBJ2-7; no clear D gene. Per the germline V gene, CDR1 is SQVTM and CDR2 is ANQGSEA. V dropped 4 bases and J dropped 0 bases, with 7 bases sitting between them. The CDR3 totals 12 residues. The CDR3 reads CSVVVSSYEQYF. CDR3 sequence (DNA): TGCAGCGTTGTGGTCAGCTCCTACGAGCAGTACTTC.

Concerning this clone itself: Other nucleotide sequences from this sample produce the same CDR3. The rearrangement uses TRBV11-2 and TRBJ1-1; a possible D gene is TRBD1 (5 bases). Looked up from germline, CDR1 is SGHAT and CDR2 is FQNNGV. The CDR3 contains 14 residues. The ends were cut back, 5 bases at V and 2 bases at J, with 12 bases in the middle. The CDR3 DNA reads as TGTGCCAGCAGCCGGCAGGGACTAAACACTGAAGCTTTCTTT. Translating gives CASSRQGLNTEAFF.

The CDR3 reads CASSPAGGNSPLHF. The CDR3 region has the DNA TGTGCCAGCAGCCCTGCCGGGGGGAATTCACCCCTCCACTTT. The chain employs TRBV7-6 and TRBJ1-6, with D possibly matching TRBD1 (5 bases). Germline CDR1 SGHVS, CDR2 FNYEAQ. This CDR3 comprises 14 residues. Trimming took off 5 bases at V and 7 bases at J, with 12 bases between the two ends.

This CDR3 reads CASSDTTDTGELFF. The CDR3 nucleotides read TGTGCTTCTTCGGACACGACTGACACCGGGGAGCTGTTTTTT. The rearrangement links TRBV12-5 to TRBJ2-2, with a possible D match to TRBD1 (5 bases). Germline assignment: CDR1 LGHNT and CDR2 FRNRAP. This CDR3 spans 14 amino acids. V was cut by 11 bases and J by 3 bases, with 16 bases left in between.

This sequence joins TRBV25-1 and TRBJ2-5, with 7 nucleotides matching TRBD2. The V gene end was trimmed by 8 bases and the J gene end by 2 bases; junction bases not matched to a gene: 5. CDR3 size: 13 residues. Germline V gene data show CDR1 as MGHDK and CDR2 as SYGVNS. CDR3 in amino acids: CASRDYGQETQYF. The CDR3 bases are TGTGCCAGCCGGGACTATGGGCAAGAGACCCAGTACTTC.

CDR3 in amino acids: CASSLMGGPGTGELFF. The DNA for the CDR3 is TGTGCCAGCAGTTTAATGGGGGGGCCAGGCACCGGGGAGCTGTTTTTT. This sequence joins TRBV28 and TRBJ2-2, with a tentative D call TRBD2 (7 bases). The germline V gene has CDR1 MDHEN and CDR2 SYDVKM. Trimming cost V 2 bases and J 4 bases, with 14 bases left between them. The CDR3 runs 16 residues.